These T cell receptor beta chains were read from a single sample in a study of shared clonotypes between healthy human individuals. Sequencing used immunoSEQ multiplex PCR; TCRdb keeps in-frame clones, though not all of them. The repertoire holds about 580,000 clones, with roughly 98% as singletons. Material for sequencing was naive CD8+ T cells sorted from blood. These receptors all stem from a man aged 25-45 years in good health. The CDR3 runs from the conserved cysteine through the conserved F or W. The D gene is left open where the match is weak. Size tells how often a clone was seen (once, few, many) or the class of an expanded clone, and some rows leave it out.

v_gene: TRBV7-2; d_gene: .; abundance: .; j_gene: TRBJ2-6; CDR3aa: CASSLSPRRGGANVLTF; CDR3nt: TGTGCCAGCAGCTTAAGTCCCCGCCGCGGTGGGGCCAACGTCCTGACTTTC
v_gene: TRBV7-9; d_gene: .; abundance: .; j_gene: TRBJ2-3; CDR3aa: CASSPGDTDTQYF; CDR3nt: TGTGCCAGCAGCCCGGGGGACACAGATACGCAGTATTTT
v_gene: TRBV25-1; d_gene: .; abundance: .; j_gene: TRBJ1-4; CDR3aa: CASSESQGFEKLFF; CDR3nt: TGTGCCAGCAGTGAATCGCAGGGGTTTGAAAAACTGTTTTTT
v_gene: TRBV9; d_gene: .; abundance: .; j_gene: TRBJ2-7; CDR3aa: CASSNSGSGDEQYF; CDR3nt: TGTGCCAGCAGTAATAGCGGCTCTGGGGACGAGCAGTACTTC
v_gene: TRBV6-5; d_gene: TRBD2; abundance: .; j_gene: TRBJ2-7; CDR3aa: CASSWTSGSYEQYF; CDR3nt: TGTGCCAGCAGTTGGACTAGCGGGAGTTACGAGCAGTACTTC
v_gene: TRBV11-3; d_gene: .; abundance: once; j_gene: TRBJ2-7; CDR3aa: CASSLLSSYEQYF; CDR3nt: TGTGCCAGCAGCCTCCTTAGCTCCTACGAGCAGTACTTC
v_gene: TRBV11-2; d_gene: TRBD1; abundance: once; j_gene: TRBJ2-2; CDR3aa: CASSLGGTGLAGELFF; CDR3nt: TGTGCCAGCAGCTTAGGGGGGACAGGGCTGGCCGGGGAGCTGTTTTTT
v_gene: TRBV7-8; d_gene: TRBD1; abundance: .; j_gene: TRBJ1-1; CDR3aa: CASSLGGLTGLGTEAFF; CDR3nt: TGTGCCAGCAGCTTAGGGGGGTTGACAGGGCTAGGGACTGAAGCTTTCTTT
v_gene: TRBV11-2; d_gene: .; abundance: .; j_gene: TRBJ2-1; CDR3aa: CASSLGNEQFF; CDR3nt: TGTGCCAGCAGCTTAGGAAATGAGCAGTTCTTC
v_gene: TRBV5-5; d_gene: .; abundance: .; j_gene: TRBJ2-7; CDR3aa: CASSIGAESGYEQYF; CDR3nt: TGTGCCAGCAGCATAGGAGCGGAGTCCGGCTACGAGCAGTACTTC
v_gene: TRBV29-1; d_gene: TRBD1; abundance: .; j_gene: TRBJ2-5; CDR3aa: CSVEGTGEETQYF; CDR3nt: TGCAGCGTTGAAGGGACAGGGGAGGAGACCCAGTACTTC
v_gene: TRBV2; d_gene: .; abundance: .; j_gene: TRBJ2-7; CDR3aa: CASSGAPQGTEDEQYF; CDR3nt: TGTGCCAGCAGTGGGGCACCACAGGGCACGGAGGACGAGCAGTACTTC
v_gene: TRBV9; d_gene: TRBD1; abundance: .; j_gene: TRBJ2-7; CDR3aa: CASSAGQGAISYEQYF; CDR3nt: TGTGCCAGCAGCGCTGGTCAGGGGGCCATCTCCTACGAGCAGTACTTC
v_gene: TRBV5-1; d_gene: .; abundance: .; j_gene: TRBJ2-5; CDR3aa: CASSPGLRPSKQETQYF; CDR3nt: TGCGCCAGCAGCCCTGGACTTCGACCCTCGAAACAAGAGACCCAGTACTTC
v_gene: TRBV7-9; d_gene: .; abundance: once; j_gene: TRBJ2-7; CDR3aa: CASSLVGSGGPYEQYF; CDR3nt: TGTGCCAGCAGCTTAGTAGGAAGTGGGGGGCCCTACGAGCAGTACTTC
v_gene: TRBV7-9; d_gene: TRBD1; abundance: .; j_gene: TRBJ2-3; CDR3aa: CASSFPPGQGSDTQYF; CDR3nt: TGTGCCAGCAGCTTCCCCCCGGGACAGGGGTCAGATACGCAGTATTTT
v_gene: TRBV29-1; d_gene: TRBD1; abundance: .; j_gene: TRBJ2-7; CDR3aa: CSVEDETGNYEQYF; CDR3nt: TGCAGCGTTGAAGACGAGACAGGGAACTACGAGCAGTACTTC
v_gene: TRBV7-9; d_gene: TRBD1; abundance: .; j_gene: TRBJ1-1; CDR3aa: CASSLATGWMNTEAFF; CDR3nt: TGTGCCAGCAGCTTAGCGACAGGGTGGATGAACACTGAAGCTTTCTTT